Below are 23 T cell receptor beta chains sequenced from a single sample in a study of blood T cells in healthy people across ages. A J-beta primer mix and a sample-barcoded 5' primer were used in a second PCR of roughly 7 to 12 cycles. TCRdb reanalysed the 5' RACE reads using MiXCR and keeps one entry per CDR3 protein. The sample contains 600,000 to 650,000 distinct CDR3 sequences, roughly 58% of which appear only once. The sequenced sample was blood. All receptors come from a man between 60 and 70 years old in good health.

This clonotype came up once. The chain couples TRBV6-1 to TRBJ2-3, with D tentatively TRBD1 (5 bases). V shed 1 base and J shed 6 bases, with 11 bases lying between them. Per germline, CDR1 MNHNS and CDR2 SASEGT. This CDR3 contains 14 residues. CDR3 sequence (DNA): TGTGCCAGCAGTGAAGAGGGGTCAGGGGATACGCAGTATTTT. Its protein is CASSEEGSGDTQYF.

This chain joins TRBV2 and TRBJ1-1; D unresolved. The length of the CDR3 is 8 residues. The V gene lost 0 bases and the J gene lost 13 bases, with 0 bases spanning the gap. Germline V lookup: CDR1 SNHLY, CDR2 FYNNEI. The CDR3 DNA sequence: TGTGCCAGCAGTGAAGCTTTCTTT. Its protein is CASSEAFF.

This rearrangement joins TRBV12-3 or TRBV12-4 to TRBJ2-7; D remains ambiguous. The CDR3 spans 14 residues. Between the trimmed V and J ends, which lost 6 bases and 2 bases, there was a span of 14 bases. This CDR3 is CASSPPHGTYEQYF. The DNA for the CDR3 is TGTGCCAGCAGCCCCCCGCACGGAACCTACGAGCAGTACTTC.

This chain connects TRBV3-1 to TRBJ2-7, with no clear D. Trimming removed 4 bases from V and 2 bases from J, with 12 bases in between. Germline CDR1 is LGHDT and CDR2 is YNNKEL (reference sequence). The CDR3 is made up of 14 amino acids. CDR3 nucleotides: TGTGCCAGCAGCCTCCGCATGAGAGCCTACGAGCAGTACTTC. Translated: CASSLRMRAYEQYF.

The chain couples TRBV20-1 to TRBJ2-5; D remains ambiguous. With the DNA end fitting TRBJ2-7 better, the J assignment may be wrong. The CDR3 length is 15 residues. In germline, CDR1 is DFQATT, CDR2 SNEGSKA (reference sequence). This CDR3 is CSARDWASGAYEQYF. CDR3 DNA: TGCAGTGCTAGAGATTGGGCTAGTGGGGCCTACGAGCAGTACTTC.

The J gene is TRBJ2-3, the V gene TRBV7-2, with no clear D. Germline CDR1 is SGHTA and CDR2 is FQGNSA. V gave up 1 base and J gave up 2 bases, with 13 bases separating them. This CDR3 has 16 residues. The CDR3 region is CASSLVLPEHTDTQYF. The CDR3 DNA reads TGTGCCAGCAGCTTAGTTCTCCCCGAACACACAGATACGCAGTATTTT.

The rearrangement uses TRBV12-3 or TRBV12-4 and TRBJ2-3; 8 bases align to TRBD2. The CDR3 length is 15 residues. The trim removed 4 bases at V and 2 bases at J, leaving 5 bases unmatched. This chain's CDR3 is CASSSGGGITDTQYF. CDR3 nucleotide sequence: TGTGCCAGCAGTTCGGGAGGGGGGATCACAGATACGCAGTATTTT.

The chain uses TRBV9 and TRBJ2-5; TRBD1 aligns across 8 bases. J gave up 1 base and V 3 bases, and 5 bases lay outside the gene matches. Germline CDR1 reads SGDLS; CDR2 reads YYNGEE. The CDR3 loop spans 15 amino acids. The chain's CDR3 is CASSERQGFQETQYF. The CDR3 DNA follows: TGTGCCAGCAGCGAGAGACAGGGGTTCCAAGAGACCCAGTACTTC.

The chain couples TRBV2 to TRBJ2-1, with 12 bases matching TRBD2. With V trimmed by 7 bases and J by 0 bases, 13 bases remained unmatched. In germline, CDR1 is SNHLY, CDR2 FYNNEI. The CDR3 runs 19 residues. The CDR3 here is CASTLPGLAGQSSYNEQFF. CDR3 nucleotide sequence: TGTGCCAGCACGCTTCCGGGACTAGCGGGCCAAAGCTCCTACAATGAGCAGTTCTTC.

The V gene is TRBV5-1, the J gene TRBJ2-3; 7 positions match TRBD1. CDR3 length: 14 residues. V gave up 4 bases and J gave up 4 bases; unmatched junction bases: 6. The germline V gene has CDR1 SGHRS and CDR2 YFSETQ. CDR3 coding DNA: TGCGCCAGCAGCCCCGAGGGACAGCCAGATACGCAGTATTTT. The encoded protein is CASSPEGQPDTQYF.

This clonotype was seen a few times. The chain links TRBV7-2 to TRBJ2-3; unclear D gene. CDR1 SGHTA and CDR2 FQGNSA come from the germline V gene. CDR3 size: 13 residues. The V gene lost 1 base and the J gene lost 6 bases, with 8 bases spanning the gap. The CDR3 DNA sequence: TGTGCCAGCAGCTTAGACCACCCTGATACGCAGTATTTT. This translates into CASSLDHPDTQYF.

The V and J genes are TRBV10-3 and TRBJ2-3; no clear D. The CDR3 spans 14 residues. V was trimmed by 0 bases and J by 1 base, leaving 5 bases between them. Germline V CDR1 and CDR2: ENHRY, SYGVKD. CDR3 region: CAISESGRTDTQYF. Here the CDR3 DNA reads TGTGCCATCAGTGAGTCGGGCCGCACAGATACGCAGTATTTT.

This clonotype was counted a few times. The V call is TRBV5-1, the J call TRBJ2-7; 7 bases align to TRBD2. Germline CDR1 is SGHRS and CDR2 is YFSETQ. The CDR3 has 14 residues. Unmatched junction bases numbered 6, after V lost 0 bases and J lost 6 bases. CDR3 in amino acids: CASSLVAGPSEQYF. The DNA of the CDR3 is TGCGCCAGCAGCTTGGTAGCGGGCCCCAGCGAGCAGTACTTC.

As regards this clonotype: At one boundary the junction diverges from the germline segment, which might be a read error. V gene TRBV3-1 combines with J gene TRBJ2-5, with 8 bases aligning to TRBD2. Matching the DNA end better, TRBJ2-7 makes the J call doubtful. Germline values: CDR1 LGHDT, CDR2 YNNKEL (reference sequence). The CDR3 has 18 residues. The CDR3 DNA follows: TGTACCAGCAGCCAGGTAGCCTCCGGGACTAGGCGTTCCCACGAGCAGTACTTC. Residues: CTSSQVASGTRRSHEQYF.

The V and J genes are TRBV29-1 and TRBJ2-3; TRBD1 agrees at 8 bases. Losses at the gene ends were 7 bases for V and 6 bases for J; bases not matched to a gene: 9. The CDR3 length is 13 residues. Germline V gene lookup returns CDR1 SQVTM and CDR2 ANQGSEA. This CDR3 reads CSAGQGGVDTQYF. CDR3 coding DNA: TGCAGCGCTGGACAGGGTGGGGTTGATACGCAGTATTTT.

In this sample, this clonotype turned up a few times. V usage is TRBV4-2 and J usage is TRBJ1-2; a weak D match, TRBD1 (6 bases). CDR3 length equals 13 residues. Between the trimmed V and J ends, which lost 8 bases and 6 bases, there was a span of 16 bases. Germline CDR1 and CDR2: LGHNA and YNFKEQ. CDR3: CASGVINRDGYTF. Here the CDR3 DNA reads TGTGCCAGCGGAGTAATAAACAGGGATGGCTACACCTTC.

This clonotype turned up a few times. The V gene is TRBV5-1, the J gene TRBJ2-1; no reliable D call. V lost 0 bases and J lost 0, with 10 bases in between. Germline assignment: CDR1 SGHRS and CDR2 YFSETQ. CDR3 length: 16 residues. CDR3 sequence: CASSLAGLSSYNEQFF. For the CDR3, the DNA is TGCGCCAGCAGCTTGGCTGGGCTCAGCTCCTACAATGAGCAGTTCTTC.

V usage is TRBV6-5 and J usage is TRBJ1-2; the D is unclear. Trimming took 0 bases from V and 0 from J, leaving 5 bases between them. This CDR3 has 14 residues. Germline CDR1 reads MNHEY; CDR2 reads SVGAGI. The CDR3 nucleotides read TGTGCCAGCAGTTACTCCTCAGCTAACTATGGCTACACCTTC. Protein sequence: CASSYSSANYGYTF.

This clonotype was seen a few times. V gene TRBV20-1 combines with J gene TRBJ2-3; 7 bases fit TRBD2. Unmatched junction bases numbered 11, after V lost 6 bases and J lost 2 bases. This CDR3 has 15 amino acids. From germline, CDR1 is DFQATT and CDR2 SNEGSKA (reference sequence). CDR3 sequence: CSATVPGGSTDTQYF. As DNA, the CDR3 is TGCAGTGCGACAGTGCCGGGGGGTTCCACAGATACGCAGTATTTT.

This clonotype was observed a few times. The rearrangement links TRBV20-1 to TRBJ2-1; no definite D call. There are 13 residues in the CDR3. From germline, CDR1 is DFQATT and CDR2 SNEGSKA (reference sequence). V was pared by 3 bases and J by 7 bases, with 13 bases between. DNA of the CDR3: TGCAGTGCTAGGAACTGGCACGGGAATGAGCAGTTCTTC. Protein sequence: CSARNWHGNEQFF.

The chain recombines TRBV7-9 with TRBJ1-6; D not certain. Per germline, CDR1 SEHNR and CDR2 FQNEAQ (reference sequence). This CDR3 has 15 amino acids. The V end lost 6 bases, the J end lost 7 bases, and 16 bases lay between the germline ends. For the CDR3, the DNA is TGTGCCAGCAGTGACGACCCACTCGAGAATTCACCCCTCCACTTT. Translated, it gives CASSDDPLENSPLHF.

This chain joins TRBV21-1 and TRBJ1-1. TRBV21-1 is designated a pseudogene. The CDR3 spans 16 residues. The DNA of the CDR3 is TGTGCCAGCACCAAGATGAGAGAAACTTTTCACCCTGAAGCTTTCTTT. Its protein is CASTKMRETFHPEAFF.

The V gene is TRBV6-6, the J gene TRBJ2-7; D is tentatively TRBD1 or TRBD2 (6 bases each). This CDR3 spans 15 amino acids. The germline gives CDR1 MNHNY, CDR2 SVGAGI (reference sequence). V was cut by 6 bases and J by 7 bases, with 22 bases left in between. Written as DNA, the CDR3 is TGTGCCAGCAGACGTTCTCGCGGGACACACAATGAGCAGTACTTC. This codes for CASRRSRGTHNEQYF.